The 24 T cell receptor beta chains listed next were all sequenced from one sample in a study of blood T cell repertoires in COVID-19. Sequencing used immunoSEQ multiplex PCR; TCRdb keeps in-frame clones, though not all of them. Of hundreds of thousands of clones in the sample, around 85% were seen once. The sequencing sample was made of PBMCs or T cells enriched from blood (not recorded which). These TCRs come from a woman between 50 and 59 years old who had recovered from COVID-19.

The rearrangement joins TRBV6-5 to TRBJ2-7; the D gene is possibly TRBD1 (5 bases). This CDR3 is built from 15 residues. CDR1 and CDR2 from the germline V gene are MNHEY and SVGAGI. Trimming cost V 6 bases and J 0 bases, with 15 bases left between them. CDR3 loop: CASRAPHRHSYEQYF. CDR3 bases: TGTGCCAGCAGGGCCCCCCACAGGCACTCCTACGAGCAGTACTTC.

The chain employs TRBV19 and TRBJ2-5; TRBD2 agrees at 10 bases. V shed 5 bases and J 2 bases; nucleotides not matched to a gene: 11. Germline CDR1 and CDR2: LNHDA and SQIVND (reference sequence). The CDR3 length is 17 residues. This chain's CDR3 is CASSPRTSGAFQETQYF. In DNA form, the CDR3 reads TGTGCCAGTAGTCCTCGAACTAGCGGGGCCTTTCAAGAGACCCAGTACTTC.

The chain links TRBV27 to TRBJ1-2, with a tentative D call TRBD1 (5 bases). The V gene's germline CDR1 is MNHEY and CDR2 SMNVEV (reference sequence). The CDR3 is 15 residues long. The germline V and J ends were trimmed by 4 bases and 4 bases, with 16 bases remaining between them. The CDR3 nucleotides are TGTGCCAGCAGTTCTTCTGTAGGGGCTATCTATGGCTACACCTTC. This gives the protein CASSSSVGAIYGYTF.

This chain links TRBV10-2 with TRBJ2-1; the match to TRBD2 covers 9 bases. Germline V gene lookup returns CDR1 WSHSY and CDR2 SAAADI. CDR3 length: 14 residues. Losses at the gene ends were 8 bases for V and 9 bases for J; bases not matched to a gene: 11. The CDR3 bases are TGCGCCAGCTTTGACGTCAGCGGGAGGTTTGAGCAGTTCTTC. It specifies CASFDVSGRFEQFF.

The chain carries TRBV5-4 and TRBJ1-1, with D perhaps TRBD1 (5 bases). There are 14 residues in the CDR3. V lost 4 bases, J lost 1 base, and 11 bases lay in between. Germline CDR1 and CDR2: SGHNT and YYREEE (reference sequence). CDR3 sequence: CASSRDTGNTEAFF. The CDR3 DNA reads TGTGCCAGCAGCCGAGACACAGGGAACACTGAAGCTTTCTTT.

The chain has TRBV10-1 and TRBJ1-1, with TRBD1 matching 10 bases. This CDR3 has 13 amino acids. V lost 6 bases and J lost 4; bases outside the gene matches: 2. CDR1 is WNHNN and CDR2 is SYGVQD in the germline V gene (reference sequence). CDR3 DNA sequence: TGCGCCAGCAGCGGACAGGGGGGCACTGAAGCTTTCTTT. Protein sequence: CASSGQGGTEAFF.

V and J are TRBV6-4 and TRBJ1-5; D perhaps matches TRBD1 (5 bases). Trimming cost V 5 bases and J 4 bases, with 9 bases left between them. There are 13 residues in the CDR3. Germline V lookup: CDR1 MRHNA, CDR2 SNTAGT. CDR3: CASSLQANQPQHF. DNA of the CDR3: TGTGCCAGCAGTTTACAGGCAAATCAGCCCCAGCATTTT.

The rearrangement uses TRBV29-1 and TRBJ2-7, with TRBD2 identical over 16 bases. The CDR3 extends over 13 amino acids. The V and J ends lost 4 bases and 9 bases, in that order; junction bases with no gene match: 3. Germline CDR1 is SQVTM and CDR2 is ANQGSEA. CDR3 region: CSVAGTSGRAQYF. CDR3 nucleotides: TGCAGCGTTGCAGGGACTAGCGGGAGGGCGCAGTACTTC.

The chain recombines TRBV5-6 with TRBJ2-3, with TRBD2 identical over 10 bases. After removal of 2 bases from V and 4 bases from J, the junction contained 4 bases not matched to a gene. The CDR3 extends over 15 amino acids. The germline CDR1 and CDR2 sequences are SGHDT and YYEEEE. The CDR3 bases are TGTGCCAGCAGCTTCCGGACTAGCGGATCAGATACGCAGTATTTT. It specifies CASSFRTSGSDTQYF.

The V gene is TRBV7-9, the J gene TRBJ2-5; 7 bases are shared with TRBD2. The CDR3 totals 15 residues. V shed 0 bases and J 5 bases; nucleotides not matched to a gene: 6. Germline values: CDR1 SEHNR, CDR2 FQNEAQ (reference sequence). CDR3 in DNA: TGTGCCAGCAGCTTAGCGGGAGGGCTGAGGGAGACCCAGTACTTC. Its protein product is CASSLAGGLRETQYF.

V usage is TRBV7-8 and J usage is TRBJ2-2; D remains ambiguous. CDR1 and CDR2 from the germline V gene are SGHVS and FQNEAQ. Trimming shortened V by 1 base and J by 0 bases, and 9 bases separated the two germline ends. The CDR3 consists of 16 residues. The CDR3 spells CASSLVPVANTGELFF. CDR3 bases: TGTGCCAGCAGCTTAGTCCCAGTCGCGAACACCGGGGAGCTGTTTTTT.

The V call is TRBV27, the J call TRBJ1-6; D is perhaps TRBD1 (5 bases). V lost 1 base, J lost 12 bases, and 16 bases lay in between. Germline assignment: CDR1 MNHEY and CDR2 SMNVEV (reference sequence). The CDR3 runs 15 residues. In DNA form, the CDR3 reads TGTGCCAGCAGTTTATACGGGACTACGCCGTTACCCCTCCACTTT. Protein product: CASSLYGTTPLPLHF.

The CDR3: CASSQPWTPVTYNEQFF. CDR3 nucleotides: TGCGCCAGCAGCCAGCCTTGGACACCGGTTACCTACAATGAGCAGTTCTTC. The rearrangement uses TRBV4-1 and TRBJ2-1; a possible D gene is TRBD1 (5 bases). The CDR3 runs 17 residues. Trimming stripped 3 bases from V and 2 bases from J, with 17 bases between. Germline V gene data show CDR1 as MGHRA and CDR2 as YSYEKL.

The CDR3 reads CASSVSGTGKVEAFF. Here the CDR3 DNA reads TGTGCCAGCAGCGTCTCAGGGACAGGGAAAGTTGAAGCTTTCTTT. The V gene is TRBV9, the J gene TRBJ1-1; 9 nucleotides agree with TRBD1. The CDR3 loop spans 15 amino acids. Germline V gene data show CDR1 as SGDLS and CDR2 as YYNGEE. Trimming cost V 2 bases and J 7 bases; bases outside gene matches: 9.

This clone occurred once. This sequence joins TRBV7-2 and TRBJ2-5, with D possibly being TRBD1 (6 bases). The CDR3 contains 15 residues. The germline V gene has CDR1 SGHTA and CDR2 FQGNSA. The V end lost 4 bases, the J end lost 5 bases, and 17 bases lay between the germline ends. The CDR3 region has the DNA TGTGCCAGCAGCTCATTACAGGGAATGGGGGAGACCCAGTACTTC. Its protein is CASSSLQGMGETQYF.

The chain recombines TRBV10-3 with TRBJ2-7; 10 bases match TRBD2. The V gene end was trimmed by 2 bases and the J gene end by 0 bases; junction bases not matched to a gene: 10. The V gene's germline CDR1 is ENHRY and CDR2 SYGVKD. The CDR3 consists of 18 residues. The CDR3 protein is CAISEIPSSGGDSYEQYF. As DNA, the CDR3 is TGTGCCATCAGTGAGATACCCTCTAGCGGGGGCGACTCCTACGAGCAGTACTTC.

The CDR3 nucleotides are TGTGCCAGCAGCGTGGGACTGTCTTCGGGGGACTATGGCTACACCTTC. Translating it yields CASSVGLSSGDYGYTF. J is TRBJ1-2 and V is TRBV7-9, with D maybe TRBD1 (5 bases). From germline, CDR1 is SEHNR and CDR2 FQNEAQ (reference sequence). V was clipped by 5 bases and J by 3 bases, with 19 bases between them. This CDR3 is 16 amino acids long.

The chain uses TRBV19 and TRBJ2-7; 7 bases map to TRBD1. Germline V gene sequence: CDR1 LNHDA, CDR2 SQIVND (reference sequence). V trimming: 5 bases; J trimming: 0 bases; junction bases outside the gene matches: 4. The CDR3 spans 14 residues. CDR3 sequence reads: CASSSGQASYEQYF. The DNA of the CDR3 is TGTGCCAGTAGTTCCGGACAGGCCTCCTACGAGCAGTACTTC.

This sequence joins TRBV19 and TRBJ2-2; 9 bases are shared with TRBD1. The CDR3 runs to 16 residues. Germline V gene sequence: CDR1 LNHDA, CDR2 SQIVND (reference sequence). V lost 6 bases and J lost 4; bases outside the gene matches: 9. The chain's CDR3 is CASSLAGTGRTGELFF. The CDR3 region has the DNA TGTGCCAGTAGCCTGGCCGGGACAGGGCGCACCGGGGAGCTGTTTTTT.

V usage is TRBV30 and J usage is TRBJ1-2; the D gene is possibly TRBD1 (5 bases). Germline V lookup: CDR1 GTSNPN, CDR2 SVGIG (reference sequence). Between the trimmed V and J ends, which lost 4 bases and 1 base, there was a span of 16 bases. The CDR3 covers 15 residues. The DNA of the CDR3 is TGTGCCTGGATAGGGAACAGGAACTATAACTATGGCTACACCTTC. Its translation is CAWIGNRNYNYGYTF. Combining the CDR3 with reference TRBV30 and TRBJ1-2 gives the whole variable domain SQTIHQWPATLVQPVGSPLSLECTVEGTSNPNLYWYRQAAGRGLQLLFYSVGIGQISSEVPQNLSASRPQDRQFILSSKKLLLSDSGFYLCAWIGNRNYNYGYTFGSGTRLTVV.

The chain employs TRBV12-2 and TRBJ2-2; the D call TRBD2 from the table was never checked on the DNA. TRBV12-2 corresponds to a pseudogene. This CDR3 comprises 18 residues. The chain's CDR3 is CASLHGGPGKTNTGELFF. The DNA of the CDR3 is TGTGCAAGTCTTCACGGGGGGCCGGGGAAAACGAACACCGGGGAGCTGTTTTTT.

The chain has TRBV28 and TRBJ1-2; TRBD1 aligns across 10 bases. J gave up 3 bases and V 5 bases, and 9 bases lay outside the gene matches. Germline V gene lookup returns CDR1 MDHEN and CDR2 SYDVKM. The CDR3 consists of 16 residues. CDR3 residues: CASSPMTGGADYGYTF. In DNA form, the CDR3 reads TGTGCCAGCAGTCCTATGACAGGGGGCGCAGACTATGGCTACACCTTC.

This clone was found once. This chain links TRBV27 with TRBJ2-5; D perhaps matches TRBD2 (5 bases). The CDR3 totals 15 residues. The V and J ends lost 6 bases and 0 bases respectively, with 14 bases between them. Germline values: CDR1 MNHEY, CDR2 SMNVEV (reference sequence). In DNA, the CDR3 is TGTGCCAGCAGCTCTCGAGACTACGACCAAGAGACCCAGTACTTC. Its protein product is CASSSRDYDQETQYF.

The rearrangement joins TRBV18 to TRBJ1-4; D is possibly TRBD1 (6 bases). V was pared by 2 bases and J by 5 bases, with 12 bases between. CDR1 and CDR2 from the germline V gene are KGHSH and LQKENI. The CDR3 length is 15 residues. This CDR3 is CASSPAGTRNEKLFF. DNA of the CDR3: TGTGCCAGCTCACCAGCCGGGACAAGAAATGAAAAACTGTTTTTT.